These T cell receptor beta chains were read from a single sample in a study of T cells after yellow fever vaccination. A single record per CDR3 protein comes from TCRdb applying MiXCR to the 5' RACE reads. The data show some 600,000 distinct CDR3 sequences, about 15% seen once. Here the sequenced sample was PBMCs, taken about 5 days after the first yellow fever vaccination. The receptors here all came from a man in his late teens or twenties who received the YFV17D yellow fever vaccine. Both conserved end residues are part of each CDR3. A D gene is named only where the DNA matches it firmly. Size is stated for part of the rows, as once, few or many counts, or as a class when the clone is expanded.

V	J	size	length	D	CDR3	DNA
TRBV7-9	TRBJ2-7	-	13	-	CASSLGGGSEQYF	TGTGCCAGCAGCTTGGGGGGCGGATCCGAGCAGTACTTC
TRBV5-1	TRBJ2-1	-	12	-	CASSPSYDEQFF	TGCGCCAGCAGCCCCTCTTATGATGAGCAGTTCTTC
TRBV6-2/TRBV6-3	TRBJ2-7	-	17	TRBD2	CASSYTLGLAGTYEQYF	TGTGCCAGCAGTTACACACTAGGACTAGCGGGGACCTACGAGCAGTACTTC
TRBV12-3/TRBV12-4	TRBJ2-1	-	15	-	CASSFGSGSYNEQFF	TGTGCCAGCAGTTTCGGCAGCGGCTCCTACAATGAGCAGTTCTTC
TRBV20-1	TRBJ1-6	few	14	-	CSADSLPYNSPLHF	TGCAGTGCGGACAGTCTCCCGTATAATTCACCCCTCCACTTT
TRBV9	TRBJ1-5	-	12	-	CASSVDRQPQHF	TGTGCCAGCAGCGTAGACCGTCAGCCCCAGCATTTT
TRBV20-1	TRBJ2-6	few	16	-	CSASFAGYSGANVLTF	TGCAGTGCTAGTTTCGCGGGTTACTCTGGGGCCAACGTCCTGACTTTC
TRBV4-1	TRBJ1-6	few	12	-	CASGSYNSPLHF	TGCGCCAGCGGGTCCTATAATTCACCCCTCCACTTT
TRBV12-5	TRBJ2-7	few	17	TRBD1	CASGPDRWESLVYEQYF	TGTGCTAGTGGTCCGGACAGGTGGGAATCCCTCGTCTACGAGCAGTACTTC
TRBV7-9	TRBJ1-2	few	10	-	CASSLESYTF	TGTGCCAGCAGCTTAGAAAGCTACACCTTC
TRBV7-9	TRBJ2-1	-	15	-	CASSPLTVSYNEQFF	TGTGCCAGCAGCCCCCTTACTGTTTCCTACAATGAGCAGTTCTTC
TRBV24-1	TRBJ2-1	-	15	-	CATSDQGRRAVEQFF	TGTGCCACCAGTGACCAAGGACGGAGGGCGGTTGAGCAGTTCTTC
TRBV27	TRBJ2-7	few	14	TRBD1	CASSLNWDSYEQYF	TGTGCCAGCAGTTTAAACTGGGACAGCTACGAGCAGTACTTC
TRBV6-1	TRBJ1-1	-	14	-	CASAWEQGNTEAFF	TGTGCCAGCGCCTGGGAACAGGGGAACACTGAAGCTTTCTTT
TRBV5-1	TRBJ1-2	-	16	-	CASSLVGGEANYGYTF	TGCGCCAGCAGCTTGGTTGGCGGGGAAGCTAACTATGGCTACACCTTC
TRBV12-3/TRBV12-4	TRBJ2-1	many	16	TRBD2	CASSSLTSGGYNEQFF	TGTGCCAGCAGTTCCCTTACTAGCGGGGGCTATAATGAGCAGTTCTTC
TRBV12-3/TRBV12-4	TRBJ2-7	few	19	TRBD1	CASSLAANGQGRQPYEQYF	TGTGCCAGCAGTCTCGCAGCGAATGGACAGGGGCGGCAACCCTACGAGCAGTACTTC
TRBV19	TRBJ2-1	-	18	TRBD2	CASSNRTSGLSSYNEQFF	TGTGCCAGTAGTAATCGGACTAGCGGGCTAAGCTCCTACAATGAGCAGTTCTTC